The 18 T cell receptor beta chains reported below all come from one sample, sequenced in a study of T cells after yellow fever vaccination. One entry per CDR3 protein results from TCRdb running MiXCR on the 5' RACE reads. The sample shows 340,000 or so distinct CDR3 sequences, 9.5% to 15% of them seen only once. The sequences come from CD4+ T cells sorted from PBMCs, collected 15 days after the yellow fever booster vaccination. The receptor set was obtained from a man younger than 30 who received the YFV17D yellow fever vaccine.

This clonotype was picked up many times. V usage is TRBV12-3 or TRBV12-4 and J usage is TRBJ2-7; no clear D. The CDR3 is 12 residues long. V was trimmed by 3 bases and J by 7 bases, leaving 10 bases between them. CDR3 DNA sequence: TGTGCCAGCAGTTTGCTATCACAAGAGCAGTACTTC. Its translation is CASSLLSQEQYF.

The CDR3 loop is CASSIHTEAFF. DNA of the CDR3: TGTGCCAGCAGCATTCACACTGAAGCTTTCTTT. V gene TRBV21-1 combines with J gene TRBJ1-1. TRBV21-1 is listed as a pseudogene. The CDR3 is 11 amino acids.

This clonotype was seen a few times. J is TRBJ1-2 and V is TRBV5-1; D remains ambiguous. The CDR3 extends over 14 amino acids. CDR1 SGHRS and CDR2 YFSETQ come from the germline V gene. V shed 1 base and J shed 2 bases, with 9 bases lying between them. CDR3 coding DNA: TGCGCCAGCAGCTTGTACAACAGCAACTATGGCTACACCTTC. This gives the protein CASSLYNSNYGYTF.

This clonotype was detected many times. The chain uses TRBV5-1 and TRBJ2-2; 8 bases align to TRBD1. This CDR3 is built from 15 residues. Trimming took 3 bases from V and 7 from J; bases not matched to a gene: 8. Germline V CDR1 and CDR2: SGHRS, YFSETQ. In DNA form, the CDR3 reads TGCGCCAGCAGCTGGCAGGGGGCGCTTGGCGGGGAGCTGTTTTTT. This encodes CASSWQGALGGELFF.

This clonotype was detected a few times. The J gene is TRBJ1-5, the V gene TRBV7-3; D may be TRBD1 (5 bases). Germline V gene lookup returns CDR1 SGHTA and CDR2 FQGTGA. Trimming removed 5 bases at V and 6 bases at J, with 20 bases between. CDR3 length equals 16 residues. The CDR3 sequence: CASSPRGGLLGQPQHF. As DNA, the CDR3 is TGTGCCAGCAGCCCCCGTGGGGGTCTACTCGGTCAGCCCCAGCATTTT.

J is TRBJ2-7 and V is TRBV9; D is uncertain. The CDR3 is made up of 19 amino acids. V gave up 4 bases and J gave up 3 bases, with 29 bases separating them. Germline values: CDR1 SGDLS, CDR2 YYNGEE. In DNA form, the CDR3 reads TGTGCCAGCAGCCCCGACCCCCAAGGGATCAGCTTAATTTACTACGAGCAGTACGTC. This sequence encodes CASSPDPQGISLIYYEQYV.

This clonotype has a handful of counts. The chain employs TRBV7-2 and TRBJ2-5; D is uncertain. V gave up 1 base and J gave up 1 base, with 13 bases separating them. Germline V gene lookup returns CDR1 SGHTA and CDR2 FQGNSA. This CDR3 is built from 16 residues. DNA for the CDR3: TGTGCCAGCAGCTTAGGGGGTAGCTTGGGCCAAGAGACCCAGTACTTC. Its translation is CASSLGGSLGQETQYF.

The CDR3 sequence is CASSSGTGATQETQYF. The CDR3 coding sequence is TGTGCCAGCAGCTCCGGGACAGGGGCTACACAAGAGACCCAGTACTTC. This sequence joins TRBV5-4 and TRBJ2-5; TRBD1 matches 10 bases. Trimming took 3 bases from V and 2 from J; bases not matched to a gene: 7. The CDR3 totals 16 residues. Germline V gene data show CDR1 as SGHNT and CDR2 as YYREEE (reference sequence).

This clonotype was observed a few times. This chain uses TRBV6-5 with TRBJ2-3; D possibly corresponds to TRBD2 (5 bases). Germline values: CDR1 MNHEY, CDR2 SVGAGI. The CDR3 extends over 15 amino acids. V lost 2 bases and J 1 base, leaving 10 bases between the germline ends. The CDR3 nucleotides are TGTGCCAGCAGTTACCGACTACCCCGCACAGATACGCAGTATTTT. This codes for CASSYRLPRTDTQYF.

This clonotype was seen repeatedly, ten times or more. This sequence joins TRBV5-1 and TRBJ1-1; possibly TRBD1 for D (5 bases). The CDR3 totals 13 residues. Trimming took 0 bases from V and 6 from J, leaving 9 bases between them. Germline values: CDR1 SGHRS, CDR2 YFSETQ. CDR3 residues: CASSLDPTAEAFF. The DNA for the CDR3 is TGCGCCAGCAGCTTGGATCCGACAGCTGAAGCTTTCTTT.

This rearrangement joins TRBV2 to TRBJ1-1; no clear D gene. V lost 2 bases and J lost 10, with 14 bases in between. Germline V gives CDR1 SNHLY, CDR2 FYNNEI. CDR3 size: 13 residues. The CDR3 spells CASSESQSSSAFF. For the CDR3, the DNA is TGTGCCAGCAGTGAATCGCAGTCTTCATCAGCTTTCTTT. The complete variable domain, with remaining parts taken from reference TRBV2 and TRBJ1-1, reads EPEVTQTPSHQVTQMGQEVILRCVPISNHLYFYWYRQILGQKVEFLVSFYNNEISEKSEIFDDQFSVERPDGSNFTLKIRSTKLEDSAMYFCASSESQSSSAFFGQGTRLTVV.

In this sample, this clonotype turned up a few times. The chain carries TRBV10-3 and TRBJ2-7; D is possibly TRBD2 (5 bases). The CDR3 is made up of 14 amino acids. Germline V gene lookup returns CDR1 ENHRY and CDR2 SYGVKD. Trimming took 10 bases from V and 0 from J, leaving 16 bases between them. This CDR3 is CATNPGVSSYEQYV. In nucleotides, the CDR3 is TGTGCCACCAATCCCGGGGTTAGCTCCTACGAGCAGTACGTC.

The chain carries TRBV4-3 and TRBJ1-6; D not resolved. The length of the CDR3 is 17 residues. Trimming left V 3 bases short and J 3 bases short, with 15 bases between. Germline CDR1 and CDR2: LGHNA and YSLEER. CDR3 protein: CASSHAGSLLYNSPLHF. The CDR3 region has the DNA TGCGCCAGCAGCCACGCCGGAAGCCTCCTCTATAATTCACCCCTCCACTTT.

The CDR3 DNA reads as TGTGCCAGCAGCCTGGGACTAGCGGGGGGTACCTACAATGAGCAGTTCTTC. Protein product: CASSLGLAGGTYNEQFF. The V call is TRBV5-4, the J call TRBJ2-1; 15 bases are shared with TRBD2. Germline V lookup: CDR1 SGHNT, CDR2 YYREEE (reference sequence). J lost 2 bases, V lost 4 bases, and 4 bases had no gene match. The CDR3 has 17 amino acids.

At least ten counts were recorded for this clonotype. The gene calls are TRBV7-3 and TRBJ2-3, with D unclear. Trimming removed 3 bases at V and 2 bases at J, with 6 bases between. Germline V lookup: CDR1 SGHTA, CDR2 FQGTGA. The CDR3 totals 13 residues. The CDR3 DNA reads TGTGCCAGCAGCTTTGGTCCCACAGATACGCAGTATTTT. It codes for CASSFGPTDTQYF.

CDR3 loop: CASSEPGQGVDEQFF. In nucleotides, the CDR3 is TGTGCCAGCAGTGAACCGGGACAGGGGGTTGATGAGCAGTTCTTC. The chain links TRBV6-1 to TRBJ2-1; 11 bases fit TRBD1. CDR1 is MNHNS, CDR2 SASEGT, per germline. Trimming at V came to 2 bases and at J to 8 bases, leaving 5 bases not matched to a gene. The CDR3 sequence is 15 residues long.

This clonotype was counted only a few times. V gene TRBV5-1 combines with J gene TRBJ2-7, with D possibly matching TRBD2 (7 bases). With 4 bases removed from V and 2 bases from J, the gap between germline ends came to 16 bases. CDR1 is SGHRS, CDR2 YFSETQ, per germline. The CDR3 spans 15 residues. The CDR3 reads CASSPGGREAYEQYV. CDR3 nucleotides: TGCGCCAGCAGCCCGGGGGGCAGGGAGGCCTACGAGCAGTACGTC.

This clonotype was observed a handful of times. The CDR3 spells CATSDPAGETQYF. The CDR3, as DNA: TGTGCCACCAGTGATCCGGCTGGGGAGACCCAGTACTTC. The chain recombines TRBV24-1 with TRBJ2-5; D unclear. This CDR3 is 13 amino acids long. Trimming removed 3 bases from V and 5 bases from J, with 9 bases in between. Germline values: CDR1 KGHDR, CDR2 SFDVKD.